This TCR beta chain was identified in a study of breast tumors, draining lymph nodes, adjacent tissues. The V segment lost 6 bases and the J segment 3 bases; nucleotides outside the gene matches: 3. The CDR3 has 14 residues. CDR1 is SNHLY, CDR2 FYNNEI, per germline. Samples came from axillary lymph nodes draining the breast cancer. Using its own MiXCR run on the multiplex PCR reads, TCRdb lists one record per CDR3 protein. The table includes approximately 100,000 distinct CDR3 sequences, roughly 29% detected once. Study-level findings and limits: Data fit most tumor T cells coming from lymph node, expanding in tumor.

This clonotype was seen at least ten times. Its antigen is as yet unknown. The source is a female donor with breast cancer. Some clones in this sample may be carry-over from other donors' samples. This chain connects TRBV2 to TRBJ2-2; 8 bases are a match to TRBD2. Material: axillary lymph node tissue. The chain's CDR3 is CASRAGGYTGELFF. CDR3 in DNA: TGTGCCAGCAGGGCGGGGGGTTACACCGGGGAGCTGTTTTTT.